This TCR beta chain was recovered during a study of blood T cell repertoires in COVID-19. About the study: Samples taken during acute and convalescent COVID-19 were collected in the United States, Italy and Spain. T cells, B-cell-depleted T cells, or PBMCs provided the cDNA or gDNA that served as material.

Data came from immunoSEQ multiplex PCR; TCRdb stores just in-frame clones and leaves some out. The repertoire holds about 160,000 clones, with more than 90% as singletons. Losses at the gene ends were 3 bases for V and 4 bases for J; bases not matched to a gene: 5. Germline V lookup: CDR1 SGHDT, CDR2 YYEEEE. This CDR3 is built from 14 residues. The rearrangement uses TRBV5-6 and TRBJ1-2, with 8 bases identical to TRBD1. This clonotype originated in a man aged 55 to 70 with active or convalescent COVID-19. The sequencing sample was made of peripheral blood. The CDR3 DNA is TGTGCCAGCAGCTCGGGACAGGCGTTCTATGGCTACACCTTC. Translation gives CASSSGQAFYGYTF.